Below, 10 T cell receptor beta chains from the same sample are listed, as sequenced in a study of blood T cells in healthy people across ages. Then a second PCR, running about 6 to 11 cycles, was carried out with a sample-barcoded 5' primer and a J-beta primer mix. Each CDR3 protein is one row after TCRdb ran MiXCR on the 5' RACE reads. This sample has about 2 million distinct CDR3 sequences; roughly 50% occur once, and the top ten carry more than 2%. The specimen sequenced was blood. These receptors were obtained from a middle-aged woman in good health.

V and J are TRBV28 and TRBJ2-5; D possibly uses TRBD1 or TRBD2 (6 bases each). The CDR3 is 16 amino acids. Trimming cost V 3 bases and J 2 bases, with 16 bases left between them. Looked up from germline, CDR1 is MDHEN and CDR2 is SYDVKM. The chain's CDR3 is CASSLGRGGQQETQYF. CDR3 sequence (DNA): TGTGCCAGCAGTTTGGGTAGAGGGGGGCAACAAGAGACCCAGTACTTC.

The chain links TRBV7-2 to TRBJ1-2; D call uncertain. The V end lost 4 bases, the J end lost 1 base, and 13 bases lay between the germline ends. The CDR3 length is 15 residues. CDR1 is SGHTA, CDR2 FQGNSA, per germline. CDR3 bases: TGTGCCAGCAGCTCAAGGGTGGCTTTTAACTATGGCTACACCTTC. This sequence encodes CASSSRVAFNYGYTF.

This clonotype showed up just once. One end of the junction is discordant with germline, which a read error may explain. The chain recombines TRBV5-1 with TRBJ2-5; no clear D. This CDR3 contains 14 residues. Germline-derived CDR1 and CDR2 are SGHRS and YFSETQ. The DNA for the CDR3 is TGCACCAGCAGCTCTGTCCTTAACCAAGAGACCCAGTACTTC. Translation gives CTSSSVLNQETQYF. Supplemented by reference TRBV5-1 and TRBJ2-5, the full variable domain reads KAGVTQTPRYLIKTRGQQVTLSCSPISGHRSVSWYQQTPGQGLQFLFEYFSETQRNKGNFPGRFSGRQFSNSRSEMNVSTLELGDSALYLCTSSSVLNQETQYFGPGTRLLVL.

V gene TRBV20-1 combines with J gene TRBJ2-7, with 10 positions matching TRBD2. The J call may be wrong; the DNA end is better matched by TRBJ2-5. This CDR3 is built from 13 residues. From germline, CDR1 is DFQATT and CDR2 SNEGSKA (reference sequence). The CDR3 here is CSARTSGVETQYF. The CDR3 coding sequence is TGCAGTGCTAGAACTAGCGGGGTGGAGACCCAGTACTTC.

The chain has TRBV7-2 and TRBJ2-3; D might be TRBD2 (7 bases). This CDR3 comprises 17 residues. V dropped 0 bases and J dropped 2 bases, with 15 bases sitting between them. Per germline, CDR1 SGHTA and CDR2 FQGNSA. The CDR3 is CASSLAMWGGDTDTQYF. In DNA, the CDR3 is TGTGCCAGCAGCTTAGCAATGTGGGGGGGCGACACAGATACGCAGTATTTT.

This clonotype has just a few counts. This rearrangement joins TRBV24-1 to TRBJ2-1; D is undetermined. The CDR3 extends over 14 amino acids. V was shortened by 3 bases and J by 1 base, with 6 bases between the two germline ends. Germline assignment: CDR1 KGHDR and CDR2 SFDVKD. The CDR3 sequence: CATSDIGSYNEQFF. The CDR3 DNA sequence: TGTGCCACCAGTGATATAGGGTCCTACAATGAGCAGTTCTTC.

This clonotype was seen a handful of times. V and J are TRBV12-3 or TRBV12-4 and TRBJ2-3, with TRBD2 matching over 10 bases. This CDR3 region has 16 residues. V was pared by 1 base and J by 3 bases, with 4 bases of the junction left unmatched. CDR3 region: CASSLGTSGKTDTQYF. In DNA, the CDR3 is TGTGCCAGCAGTTTAGGGACTAGCGGAAAAACAGATACGCAGTATTTT.

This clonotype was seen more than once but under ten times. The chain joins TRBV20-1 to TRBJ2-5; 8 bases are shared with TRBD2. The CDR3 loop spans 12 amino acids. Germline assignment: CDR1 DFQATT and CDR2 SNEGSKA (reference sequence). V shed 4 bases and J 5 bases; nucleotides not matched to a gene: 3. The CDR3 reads CSAIPSGETQYF. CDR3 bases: TGCAGTGCTATCCCTAGCGGGGAGACCCAGTACTTC.

The CDR3 DNA reads as TGCAGTGCTGATACAGGGGTAGGGCAGTACTTC. Encoded protein: CSADTGVGQYF. The V call is TRBV20-1, the J call TRBJ2-4; 7 positions match TRBD1. CDR3 length: 11 residues. CDR1 and CDR2 (germline): DFQATT, SNEGSKA (reference sequence). V trimming: 5 bases; J trimming: 13 bases; junction bases outside the gene matches: 8.

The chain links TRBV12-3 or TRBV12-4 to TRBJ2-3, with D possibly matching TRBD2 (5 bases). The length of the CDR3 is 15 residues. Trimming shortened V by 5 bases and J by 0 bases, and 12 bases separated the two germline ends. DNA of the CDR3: TGTGCCAGCAGTCTGACGGAGGATAGCACAGATACGCAGTATTTT. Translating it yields CASSLTEDSTDTQYF.